At least ten counts were recorded for the clone carrying this T cell receptor (beta chain). Its antigen is undetermined. The length of the CDR3 is 15 residues. CDR1 and CDR2 from the germline V gene are SGHVS and FNYEAQ. V was clipped by 2 bases and J by 5 bases, with 10 bases between them. The data were obtained in a study of neurological immune-mediated disorders. The study, taken as a whole, reports: A possible signature was seen in one related-CDR3 cluster, into which phylogenetic grouping placed the repertoires of 18 of 34 multiple sclerosis patients.

The method for making cDNA was 5'RACE, and it used 10-nucleotide random UMIs. A single run covered 15-18 subjects with over 170 million TCR-beta sequences. A single record per CDR3 protein comes from TCRdb applying MiXCR to the 5' RACE reads. The data show about 78,000 distinct CDR3 sequences, just over 5% seen once. Unsorted libraries were derived from 2 million PBMCs stored at -80 C. The chain joins TRBV7-6 to TRBJ1-6; possible D gene TRBD1, 5 bases. Material: PBMCs. This sequence was found in a woman under 40 with multiple sclerosis. CDR3 nucleotide sequence: TGTGCCAGCAGCTTACAGGGATCGGATAATTCACCCCTCCACTTT. It specifies CASSLQGSDNSPLHF.